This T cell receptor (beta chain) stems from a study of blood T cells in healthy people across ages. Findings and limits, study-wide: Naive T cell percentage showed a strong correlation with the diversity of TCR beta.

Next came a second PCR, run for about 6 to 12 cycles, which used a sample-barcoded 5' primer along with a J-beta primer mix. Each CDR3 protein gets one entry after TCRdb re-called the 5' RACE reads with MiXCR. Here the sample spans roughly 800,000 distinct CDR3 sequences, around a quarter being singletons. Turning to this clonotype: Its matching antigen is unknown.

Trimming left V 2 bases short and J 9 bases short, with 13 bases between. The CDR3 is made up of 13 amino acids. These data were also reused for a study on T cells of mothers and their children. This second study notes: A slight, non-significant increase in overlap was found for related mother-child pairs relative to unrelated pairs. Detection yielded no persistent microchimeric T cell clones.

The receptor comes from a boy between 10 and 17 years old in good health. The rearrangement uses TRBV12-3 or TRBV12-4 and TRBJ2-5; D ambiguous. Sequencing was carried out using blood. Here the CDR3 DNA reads TGTGCCAGCAGTTTAACCGGTGTTGGGTCCCAGTACTTC. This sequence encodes CASSLTGVGSQYF.